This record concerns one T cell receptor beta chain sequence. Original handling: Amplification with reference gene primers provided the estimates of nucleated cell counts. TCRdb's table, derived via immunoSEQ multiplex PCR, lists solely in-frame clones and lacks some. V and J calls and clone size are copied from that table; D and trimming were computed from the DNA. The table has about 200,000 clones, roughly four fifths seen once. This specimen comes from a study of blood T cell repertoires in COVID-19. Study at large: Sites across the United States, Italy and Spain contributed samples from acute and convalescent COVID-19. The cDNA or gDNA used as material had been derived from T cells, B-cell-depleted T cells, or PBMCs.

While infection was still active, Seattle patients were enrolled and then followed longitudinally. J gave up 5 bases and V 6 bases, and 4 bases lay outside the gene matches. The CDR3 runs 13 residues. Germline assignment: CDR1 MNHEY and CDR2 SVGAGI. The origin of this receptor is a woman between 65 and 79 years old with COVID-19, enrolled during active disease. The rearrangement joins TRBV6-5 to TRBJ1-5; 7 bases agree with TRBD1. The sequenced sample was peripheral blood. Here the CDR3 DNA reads TGTGCCAGCAGAGACAGGGCGGATCAGCCCCAGCATTTT. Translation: CASRDRADQPQHF.